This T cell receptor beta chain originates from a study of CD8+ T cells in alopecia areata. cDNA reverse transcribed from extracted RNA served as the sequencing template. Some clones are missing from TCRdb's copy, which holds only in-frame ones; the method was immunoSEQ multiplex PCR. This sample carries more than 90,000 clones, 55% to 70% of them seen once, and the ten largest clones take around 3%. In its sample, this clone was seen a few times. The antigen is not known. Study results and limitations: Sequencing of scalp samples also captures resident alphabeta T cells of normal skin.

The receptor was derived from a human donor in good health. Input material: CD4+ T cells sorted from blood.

DNA for the CDR3: TGTGCCTGGGAGGACAGGAACACTGAAGCTTTCTTT. Translated, it gives CAWEDRNTEAFF. The chain combines TRBV30 with TRBJ1-1; maybe TRBD1 (6 bases). Between the trimmed V and J ends, which lost 5 bases and 1 base, there was a span of 8 bases. Germline V gives CDR1 GTSNPN, CDR2 SVGIG (reference sequence). This CDR3 is 12 amino acids long.